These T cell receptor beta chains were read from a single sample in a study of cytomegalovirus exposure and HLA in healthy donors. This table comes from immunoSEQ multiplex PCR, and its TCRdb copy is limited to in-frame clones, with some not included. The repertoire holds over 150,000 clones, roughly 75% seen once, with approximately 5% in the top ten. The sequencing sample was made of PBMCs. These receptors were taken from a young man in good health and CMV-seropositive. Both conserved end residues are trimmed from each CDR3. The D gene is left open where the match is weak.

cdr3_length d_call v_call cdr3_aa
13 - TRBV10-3 AISGGQAIAIEQY
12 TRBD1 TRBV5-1 ASSLRDRGYEQY
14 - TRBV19 ASSALGLARSYEQY
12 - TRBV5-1 ASSFVTGNTEAF
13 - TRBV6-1 ASSEARGWSYGYT
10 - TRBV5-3 ARSPNQETQY
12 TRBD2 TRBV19 ASSARGGDGELF
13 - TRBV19 ASSPAAVLNTEAF
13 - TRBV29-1 SVAFLVEYQETQY
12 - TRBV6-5 ASSLSTGLYGYT
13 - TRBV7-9 SSSLSQGGTYEQY
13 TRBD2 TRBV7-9 ASIGTSHRLDTQY
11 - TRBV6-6 ASSERGTDTQY
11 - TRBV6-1 ASSEGSLRPQH
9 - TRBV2 AIPTGEKLF
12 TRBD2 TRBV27 ASGLAGAYNEQF
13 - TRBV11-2 ASSPRYGANTEAF
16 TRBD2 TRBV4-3 ASSHPTLLAGGSETQY
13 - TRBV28 ASSLPPTVIYGYT
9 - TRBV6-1 ASSRSTELH
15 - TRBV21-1 ASSIWLPGLAVYEQY
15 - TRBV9 ASSQKPTGTPTYEQY
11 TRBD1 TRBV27 ASSSNPTGKAF
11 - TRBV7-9 ASGTTATGELF
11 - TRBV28 ASSGDRLYGYT
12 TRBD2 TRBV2 ASSLSGGAETQY
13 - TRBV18 ASSPAAASDTEAF